The next 25 T cell receptor beta chains were all read from a single sample in a study of shared T cell receptors in the human thymus. Measured with immunoSEQ multiplex PCR; TCRdb has only the in-frame clones, and not every one. Of approximately 660,000 clones listed, 88% are singletons. This sample also belongs to another study, concerning human thymus T cells.

Sequenced material: thymocytes. The receptors come from a boy under two years old with a congenital heart defect.

The J gene is TRBJ2-5, the V gene TRBV5-6; 7 nucleotides align to TRBD1. Trimming removed 0 bases from V and 1 base from J; junction bases left unmatched: 6. The CDR3 extends over 16 amino acids. In germline, CDR1 is SGHDT, CDR2 YYEEEE. CDR3 sequence reads: CASSLGQGRSQETQYF. The CDR3 DNA reads as TGTGCCAGCAGCTTGGGACAGGGAAGGAGCCAAGAGACCCAGTACTTC.

CDR3 coding DNA: TGTGCCAGCAGTGACCGGGACAGGGACTACGAGCAGTACTTC. It encodes CASSDRDRDYEQYF. The rearrangement uses TRBV25-1 and TRBJ2-7; 9 bases fit TRBD1. Germline V gives CDR1 MGHDK, CDR2 SYGVNS. The CDR3 is 14 residues long. With 3 bases clipped from V and 3 bases from J, the junction kept 3 bases outside the gene matches.

This chain joins TRBV10-3 and TRBJ1-2; D might be TRBD1 (5 bases). Trimming took off 7 bases at V and 4 bases at J, with 16 bases between the two ends. This CDR3 has 14 residues. In germline, CDR1 is ENHRY, CDR2 SYGVKD. The CDR3 DNA sequence: TGTGCCATCACCAAGGGGAGGGCTTCCTATGGCTACACCTTC. Amino acid sequence: CAITKGRASYGYTF.

The V call is TRBV14, the J call TRBJ2-3; D is unresolved. Between the trimmed V and J ends, which lost 2 bases and 3 bases, there was a span of 12 bases. The CDR3 covers 15 residues. Germline CDR1 SGHDN, CDR2 FVKESK. CDR3 nucleotide sequence: TGTGCCAGCAGCCAACTAGAGATGGTTACAGATACGCAGTATTTT. It yields the protein CASSQLEMVTDTQYF.

The chain is built from TRBV10-1 and TRBJ2-7, with a tentative D call TRBD2 (5 bases). The V end lost 2 bases, the J end lost 2 bases, and 7 bases lay between the germline ends. The CDR3 covers 13 residues. Germline CDR1 and CDR2: WNHNN and SYGVQD (reference sequence). For the CDR3, the DNA is TGCGCCAGCAGTGAGGAGGGCCCCTACGAGCAGTACTTC. It translates to CASSEEGPYEQYF.

This rearrangement joins TRBV4-2 to TRBJ2-7; 7 positions agree with TRBD2. The CDR3 spans 16 residues. Unmatched junction bases numbered 6, after V lost 1 base and J lost 0 bases. Germline CDR1 reads LGHNA; CDR2 reads YNFKEQ. The CDR3 DNA follows: TGTGCCAGCAGCCAAGGGGAGGGTGTAGGCTCCTACGAGCAGTACTTC. This gives the protein CASSQGEGVGSYEQYF.

A remark on this clone: Other nucleotide sequences from this sample produce the same CDR3. This CDR3 reads CASSPSGRAYNEQFF. The CDR3 DNA sequence: TGTGCCAGCTCGCCTAGCGGGAGGGCCTACAATGAGCAGTTCTTC. The chain joins TRBV18 to TRBJ2-1; 12 bases are shared with TRBD2. J gave up 2 bases and V 6 bases, and 2 bases lay outside the gene matches. CDR1 and CDR2 from the germline V gene are KGHSH and LQKENI. The CDR3 runs to 15 residues.

The rearrangement joins TRBV6-4 to TRBJ1-3; D ambiguous. V was shortened by 1 base and J by 0 bases, with 16 bases between the two germline ends. Germline V gene sequence: CDR1 MRHNA, CDR2 SNTAGT. This CDR3 contains 18 residues. CDR3 coding DNA: TGTGCCAGCAGTGACTTACTCTGGGCAGACCACTCTGGAAACACCATATATTTT. It yields the protein CASSDLLWADHSGNTIYF.

The gene calls are TRBV4-3 and TRBJ1-3, with D uncertain. From germline, CDR1 is LGHNA and CDR2 YSLEER. V shed 4 bases and J shed 0 bases, with 13 bases lying between them. The CDR3 length is 16 residues. CDR3 bases: TGCGCCAGCAGCCCGACTTGGCGTTCCTCTGGAAACACCATATATTTT. This gives the protein CASSPTWRSSGNTIYF.

This rearrangement joins TRBV2 to TRBJ1-5; 8 nucleotides align to TRBD1. The V and J ends lost 2 bases and 2 bases, in that order; junction bases with no gene match: 5. Germline CDR1 is SNHLY and CDR2 is FYNNEI. The CDR3 covers 16 residues. As DNA, the CDR3 is TGTGCCAGCAGTGAATGGGGGACAGGAGGCAATCAGCCCCAGCATTTT. Translating it yields CASSEWGTGGNQPQHF.

This clone has just one count. This chain connects TRBV7-9 to TRBJ2-1, with D tentatively TRBD2 (6 bases). Germline loops: CDR1 SEHNR, CDR2 FQNEAQ (reference sequence). The CDR3 has 17 residues. Trimming took 5 bases from V and 6 from J, leaving 23 bases between them. In DNA form, the CDR3 reads TGTGCCAGCAGCCCATCGGCGGAGGAGGGCCCGCCCAATGAGCAGTTCTTC. It translates to CASSPSAEEGPPNEQFF.

V usage is TRBV4-3 and J usage is TRBJ2-1; 7 bases match TRBD2. Trimming at V came to 0 bases and at J to 8 bases, leaving 7 bases not matched to a gene. From germline, CDR1 is LGHNA and CDR2 YSLEER. CDR3 length equals 15 residues. The CDR3, as DNA: TGCGCCAGCAGCCAAGAAGCGGGATCTCCCCATGAGCAGTTCTTC. Its translation: CASSQEAGSPHEQFF.

This chain connects TRBV14 to TRBJ2-5, with a tentative D call TRBD2 (5 bases). This CDR3 contains 14 residues. Trimming removed 3 bases at V and 3 bases at J, with 11 bases between. In germline, CDR1 is SGHDN, CDR2 FVKESK. Here the CDR3 reads CASSQRLSEETQYF. For the CDR3, the DNA is TGTGCCAGCAGCCAGCGACTATCCGAAGAGACCCAGTACTTC.

This rearrangement joins TRBV10-1 to TRBJ2-1, with 9 nucleotides matching TRBD2. This CDR3 is 13 amino acids long. Germline CDR1 reads WNHNN; CDR2 reads SYGVQD (reference sequence). V lost 6 bases, J lost 6 bases, and 3 bases stayed unmatched. The CDR3 loop is CASSLLAGNEQFF. CDR3 bases: TGCGCCAGCAGCTTACTAGCGGGCAATGAGCAGTTCTTC.

A single count supports this clone. The gene calls are TRBV27 and TRBJ1-1; a weak D match, TRBD1 (5 bases). The germline V and J ends were trimmed by 3 bases and 1 base, with 12 bases remaining between them. The CDR3 runs to 15 residues. The germline V gene encodes CDR1 MNHEY and CDR2 SMNVEV (reference sequence). Here the CDR3 reads CASSFSTERNTEAFF. CDR3 DNA: TGTGCCAGCAGTTTCTCGACAGAACGGAACACTGAAGCTTTCTTT.

The rearrangement uses TRBV7-6 and TRBJ1-1, with TRBD1 matching 7 bases. The junction had 17 bases not matched to a gene; V was cut back by 2 bases and J by 5 bases. CDR3 size: 18 residues. CDR1 is SGHVS and CDR2 is FNYEAQ in the germline V gene. This CDR3 reads CASSLSEQVQGSWTEAFF. CDR3 nucleotides: TGTGCCAGCAGCTTAAGTGAACAGGTACAGGGGTCATGGACTGAAGCTTTCTTT.

Only one count was recorded for this clone. This sequence joins TRBV4-1 and TRBJ2-7, with 11 nucleotides matching TRBD2. V was clipped by 0 bases and J by 2 bases; unmatched bases: 6. Germline-derived CDR1 and CDR2 are MGHRA and YSYEKL. The CDR3 consists of 17 residues. CDR3 sequence: CASSQDEGLAATYEQYF. CDR3 DNA: TGCGCCAGCAGCCAAGATGAGGGACTAGCGGCCACCTACGAGCAGTACTTC.

Worth noting for this clone: Mismatch with germline at one junction end may stem from a read error. This sequence joins TRBV5-6 and TRBJ1-2, with D perhaps matching TRBD1 (5 bases). The CDR3 contains 15 residues. Germline-derived CDR1 and CDR2 are SGHDT and YYEEEE. CDR3 sequence (DNA): TGTGCCAGCAGCTTGGTGGGGCCAGGGCGGTATGGCTACCCCTTC. This sequence encodes CASSLVGPGRYGYPF.

This clone appeared a single time. The rearrangement links TRBV5-1 to TRBJ2-5; 9 nucleotides line up with TRBD2. V gave up 3 bases and J gave up 3 bases; unmatched junction bases: 15. This CDR3 spans 18 amino acids. Germline CDR1 SGHRS, CDR2 YFSETQ. CDR3 in DNA: TGCGCCAGCAGCTCCTGGGGAGGGGTGCTAGCGGGAAAAGAGACCCAGTACTTC. This gives the protein CASSSWGGVLAGKETQYF. Using reference TRBV5-1 and TRBJ2-5 for the parts outside the CDR3, the full variable domain is KAGVTQTPRYLIKTRGQQVTLSCSPISGHRSVSWYQQTPGQGLQFLFEYFSETQRNKGNFPGRFSGRQFSNSRSEMNVSTLELGDSALYLCASSSWGGVLAGKETQYFGPGTRLLVL.

The V and J genes are TRBV2 and TRBJ2-5; no reliable D call. The germline V gene encodes CDR1 SNHLY and CDR2 FYNNEI. V dropped 5 bases and J dropped 3 bases, with 16 bases sitting between them. CDR3 size: 15 residues. CDR3 nucleotides: TGTGCCAGCAGTCCCTCCTATGGCCGGGAAGAGACCCAGTACTTC. This codes for CASSPSYGREETQYF.

The chain combines TRBV9 with TRBJ1-1; 10 nucleotides line up with TRBD1. The CDR3 runs 16 residues. The trim removed 4 bases at V and 5 bases at J, leaving 11 bases unmatched. Per the germline V gene, CDR1 is SGDLS and CDR2 is YYNGEE. CDR3 amino acids: CASSTRDRGRGTEAFF. In DNA form, the CDR3 reads TGTGCCAGCAGCACCCGGGACAGGGGAAGGGGAACTGAAGCTTTCTTT.

The chain recombines TRBV21-1 with TRBJ1-5; the listed D gene, TRBD1, was not tested against the DNA. TRBV21-1 is classified as a pseudogene. The CDR3 contains 16 residues. The CDR3 is CASRQSRVGADQPQHF. The CDR3 bases are TGTGCCAGCAGGCAGAGCAGGGTGGGGGCCGATCAGCCCCAGCATTTT.

This chain uses TRBV4-1 with TRBJ1-2, with 8 bases lining up with TRBD1. V lost 3 bases, J lost 4 bases, and 7 bases stayed unmatched. Germline CDR1 reads MGHRA; CDR2 reads YSYEKL. The CDR3 totals 15 residues. Here the CDR3 DNA reads TGCGCCAGCAGCCAGGCAGACAGGGGACTCTATGGCTACACCTTC. This translates into CASSQADRGLYGYTF.

CDR3 region: CAWRPGTSGRYTGELFF. In DNA form, the CDR3 reads TGTGCCTGGAGACCCGGGACTAGCGGGAGGTACACCGGGGAGCTGTTTTTT. The V and J genes are TRBV30 and TRBJ2-2, with 15 bases matching TRBD2. Unmatched junction bases numbered 5, after V lost 3 bases and J lost 3 bases. The CDR3 spans 17 residues. Germline loops: CDR1 GTSNPN, CDR2 SVGIG (reference sequence). The entire variable domain, with the rest obtained from reference TRBV30 and TRBJ2-2, is as follows: SQTIHQWPATLVQPVGSPLSLECTVEGTSNPNLYWYRQAAGRGLQLLFYSVGIGQISSEVPQNLSASRPQDRQFILSSKKLLLSDSGFYLCAWRPGTSGRYTGELFFGEGSRLTVL.

This chain links TRBV28 with TRBJ2-1; 11 bases line up with TRBD2. The CDR3 has 15 residues. V was pared by 3 bases and J by 9 bases, with 7 bases of the junction left unmatched. Germline assignment: CDR1 MDHEN and CDR2 SYDVKM. CDR3 in amino acids: CASSFLAGGRIEQFF. CDR3 in DNA: TGTGCCAGCAGTTTTCTAGCGGGAGGTCGGATTGAGCAGTTCTTC.